This TCR beta chain was sequenced for a study of neurological immune-mediated disorders. This clonotype was seen ten or more times. TCRdb independently ran MiXCR on the 5' RACE reads; one entry per CDR3 protein. The data hold 85,000 to 110,000 distinct CDR3 sequences, with 10% to 11% observed a single time. CDR1 ENHRY and CDR2 SYGVKD come from the germline V gene. This CDR3 is built from 14 residues. Trimming took 6 bases from V and 8 from J; bases not matched to a gene: 6. As for time point: longitudinal time-point 3. The sequence came from a female donor with HTLV-1-associated myelopathy (HAM/TSP). Source material: PBMCs. The chain joins TRBV10-3 to TRBJ2-4; TRBD2 agrees at 11 bases. The chain's CDR3 is CAIRPGLAADIQYF. In DNA, the CDR3 is TGTGCCATCAGACCGGGACTAGCGGCGGACATTCAGTACTTC.